This T cell receptor beta chain is drawn from a study of shared clonotypes between healthy human individuals. Only CD45RO-negative cells positively selected for CCR7 counted as naive CD8 cells, so terminally differentiated effector memory CD45RA+ cells were excluded. Whole-study findings and limits: Naive CD4 clonotypes were shared across a handful of donors at about 5.3%.

V lost 1 base and J lost 2, with 12 bases in between. Per germline, CDR1 SEHNR and CDR2 FQNEAQ (reference sequence). This CDR3 has 15 residues. On this clone itself: Antigen specificity is unknown.

Original data processing: ImmunoSEQ junction-only sequences lacked quality scores, so their filtering differed. TCRdb's copy holds only in-frame clones and misses some; the assay was immunoSEQ multiplex PCR. V and J calls and clone size are as listed in that table; D and trimming were resolved from the DNA. The data contain around 2,000,000 clones, roughly 91% of them singletons. The receptor was isolated from a man between 18 and 35 years old in good health. Some clones in this sample may be carry-over from other donors' samples. The chain carries TRBV7-9 and TRBJ2-7; D remains ambiguous. The specimen was naive CD8+ T cells from PBMCs. The CDR3 is CASSLERPTPYEQYF. Here the CDR3 DNA reads TGTGCCAGCAGCTTAGAGCGTCCTACCCCCTACGAGCAGTACTTC.